The 8 T cell receptor beta chains listed next were all sequenced from one sample in a study of T cells in Graves' hyperthyroidism and ophthalmopathy. RNA transcripts yielded amplified TCR beta CDR3 regions. The HTBI primer set drove a first-round RT-PCR of the TCR CDR3. TCRdb reanalysed the multiplex PCR reads using MiXCR and keeps one entry per CDR3 protein. This table holds roughly 180,000 distinct CDR3 sequences, 9.4% found once. Source material: blood. The receptors here all came from a woman aged 18-29 years with Graves' hyperthyroidism that later progressed to Graves' ophthalmopathy.

Ten or more counts support this clonotype. The genes are TRBV7-8 and TRBJ2-4; TRBD1 agrees at 8 bases. This CDR3 has 15 residues. Trimming at V came to 6 bases and at J to 4 bases, leaving 8 bases not matched to a gene. In germline, CDR1 is SGHVS, CDR2 FQNEAQ. For the CDR3, the DNA is TGTGCCAGCAGACCCTCACGACAGGGGAAAAACATTCAGTACTTC. Translating gives CASRPSRQGKNIQYF.

This clonotype was counted many times. The rearrangement links TRBV7-3 to TRBJ2-1, with D possibly being TRBD1 or TRBD2 (5 bases each). Trimming left V 5 bases short and J 3 bases short, with 11 bases between. The CDR3 spans 14 residues. Germline values: CDR1 SGHTA, CDR2 FQGTGA. The CDR3 is CASSPGRNYNEQFF. Here the CDR3 DNA reads TGTGCCAGCAGCCCGGGACGGAACTACAATGAGCAGTTCTTC. The whole variable domain, remainder taken from reference TRBV7-3 and TRBJ2-1, is GAGVSQTPSNKVTEKGKYVELRCDPISGHTALYWYRQSLGQGPEFLIYFQGTGAADDSGLPNDRFFAVRPEGSVSTLKIQRTERGDSAVYLCASSPGRNYNEQFFGPGTRLTVL.

This clonotype was seen a few times. This chain connects TRBV20-1 to TRBJ1-2; no definite D call. CDR3 length equals 10 residues. The germline gives CDR1 DFQATT, CDR2 SNEGSKA (reference sequence). Trimming shortened V by 4 bases and J by 3 bases, and 3 bases separated the two germline ends. CDR3 bases: TGCAGTGCTAAACACTATGGCTACACCTTC. Amino acid sequence: CSAKHYGYTF.

Ten or more counts support this clonotype. The gene calls are TRBV6-5 and TRBJ1-5; D call uncertain. V lost 0 bases to trimming and J lost 5 bases, with 11 bases between them. The CDR3 sequence is 15 residues long. The germline gives CDR1 MNHEY, CDR2 SVGAGI. CDR3 residues: CASSYSDSAHQPQHF. CDR3 in DNA: TGTGCCAGCAGTTACTCAGACTCAGCGCATCAGCCCCAGCATTTT.

The J gene is TRBJ2-3, the V gene TRBV20-1; a weak D match, TRBD2 (7 bases). This CDR3 has 14 amino acids. CDR1 and CDR2 (germline): DFQATT, SNEGSKA (reference sequence). The CDR3 DNA is TGCAGCGCCCGAGGGGGGGGGCACCCAGATACGCAGTATTTT. Translated: CSARGGGHPDTQYF.

This clonotype was observed many times. This rearrangement joins TRBV10-3 to TRBJ1-1; D gene ambiguous. Looked up from germline, CDR1 is ENHRY and CDR2 is SYGVKD. The germline V and J ends were trimmed by 6 bases and 0 bases, with 8 bases remaining between them. This CDR3 is 13 amino acids long. CDR3 nucleotide sequence: TGTGCCATCAGCCTAATCCTGAACACTGAAGCTTTCTTT. Protein sequence: CAISLILNTEAFF.

About this clonotype itself: Possible read error: a much larger clone is one base away. This chain uses TRBV3-1 with TRBJ2-3, with TRBD2 matching 9 bases. This CDR3 has 18 residues. The germline V gene has CDR1 LGHDT and CDR2 YNNKEL (reference sequence). CDR3 nucleotide sequence: TGTGCCGGCAGCCAAGCTGTTGGCGGGAGGGCCAGCACAGATACGCAGTATTTT. It codes for CAGSQAVGGRASTDTQYF.

Comment on this clonotype: A clone one base away is much larger, so this may be a read error. V is TRBV7-2 and J is TRBJ2-1, with D perhaps given as TRBD1 or TRBD2 (5 bases each). Germline CDR1 SGHTA, CDR2 FQGNSA. The length of the CDR3 is 15 residues. Trimming left V 1 base short and J 5 bases short, with 12 bases between. In DNA, the CDR3 is TGTGCCAGCAGCTTAGACGGGGCTTCCCACAATGAGCAGTTCTTC. It yields the protein CASSLDGASHNEQFF.